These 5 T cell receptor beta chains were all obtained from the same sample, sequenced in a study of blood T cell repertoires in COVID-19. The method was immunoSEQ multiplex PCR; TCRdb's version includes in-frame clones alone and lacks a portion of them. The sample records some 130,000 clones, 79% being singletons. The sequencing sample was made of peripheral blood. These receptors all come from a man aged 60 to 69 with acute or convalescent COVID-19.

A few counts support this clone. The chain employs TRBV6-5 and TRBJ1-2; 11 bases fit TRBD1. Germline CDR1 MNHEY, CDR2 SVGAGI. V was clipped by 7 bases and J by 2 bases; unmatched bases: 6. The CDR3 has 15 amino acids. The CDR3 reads CASTDRGRTNYGYTF. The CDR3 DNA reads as TGTGCCAGCACGGACAGGGGGCGGACGAACTATGGCTACACCTTC.

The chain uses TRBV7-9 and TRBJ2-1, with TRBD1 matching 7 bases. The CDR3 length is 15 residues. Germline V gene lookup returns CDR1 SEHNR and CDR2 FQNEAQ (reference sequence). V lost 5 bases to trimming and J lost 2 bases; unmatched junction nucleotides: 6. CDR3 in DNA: TGTGCCAGCAGCCAGGGGGTTAATACCTACAATGAGCAGTTCTTC. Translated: CASSQGVNTYNEQFF.

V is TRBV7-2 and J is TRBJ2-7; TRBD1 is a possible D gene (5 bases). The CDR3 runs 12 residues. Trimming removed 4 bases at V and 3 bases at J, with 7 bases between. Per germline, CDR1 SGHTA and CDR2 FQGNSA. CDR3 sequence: CASSSGLYEQYF. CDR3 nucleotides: TGTGCCAGCAGCTCAGGGCTCTACGAGCAGTACTTC.

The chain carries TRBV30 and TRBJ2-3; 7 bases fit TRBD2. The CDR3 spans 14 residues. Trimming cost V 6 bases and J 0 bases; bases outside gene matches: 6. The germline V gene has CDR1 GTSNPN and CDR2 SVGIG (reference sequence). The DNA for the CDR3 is TGTGCCTGCCAACGGCGGGGGAGCACAGATACGCAGTATTTT. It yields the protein CACQRRGSTDTQYF.

The CDR3 DNA reads TGTGCCAGCACCGGCGGACTAGCGGGAGCCTACGAGCAGTACTTC. The encoded protein is CASTGGLAGAYEQYF. The chain recombines TRBV7-2 with TRBJ2-7, with 13 bases aligning to TRBD2. Germline V CDR1 and CDR2: SGHTA, FQGNSA. Trimming cost V 7 bases and J 2 bases; bases outside gene matches: 5. This CDR3 contains 15 residues. Full variable domain (rest looked up from reference TRBV7-2 and TRBJ2-7): GAGVSQSPSNKVTEKGKDVELRCDPISGHTALYWYRQSLGQGLEFLIYFQGNSAPDKSGLPSDRFSAERTGGSVSTLTIQRTQQEDSAVYLCASTGGLAGAYEQYFGPGTRLTVT.